The source of this T cell receptor (beta chain) is a study of PD-1 blockade in classical Hodgkin lymphoma. General observations from the study: Possibly reflecting disease activity or prior therapy, repertoire differences have causes that remain undefined. TCR diversity rose significantly by C4D1 in CD4+ but not CD8+ cells.

The CDR3 covers 20 residues. Trimming cost V 8 bases and J 0 bases; bases outside gene matches: 10. The germline V gene has CDR1 MGHRA and CDR2 YSYEKL. With regard to this clone: No antigen is known for it.

Sequencing used immunoSEQ multiplex PCR; TCRdb keeps in-frame clones, though not all of them. Of roughly 94,000 clones in the sample, just over 90% are singletons; the top ten hold approximately 2%. The time point: cycle 4 day 1 (C4D1), after 6 weeks of nivolumab. Each patient experienced a relapse that followed autologous stem cell transplantation, and brentuximab vedotin exposure varied. Progressive disease, partial response or complete response was each patient's best response. The chain links TRBV4-1 to TRBJ2-6; 16 bases are shared with TRBD2. The specimen comprised peripheral blood mononuclear cells (PBMCs), sampled before the fourth cycle of nivolumab. The receptor comes from a human donor with classical Hodgkin lymphoma. CDR3 protein: CASLGTSGRAWNSGANVLTF. The CDR3 region has the DNA TGCGCCAGCCTTGGGACTAGCGGGAGGGCCTGGAACTCTGGGGCCAACGTCCTGACTTTC.